This T cell receptor (beta chain) comes out of a study of shared clonotypes between healthy human individuals. The overall study: A couple of women and a few men aged 18 to 49 served as donors. Study results and caveats: At large depth, rarefaction still showed sorted-subset sequencing to be incomplete.

The authors loaded around 190 ng DNA, around 32,000 T cell genomes, into sorted-subset replicate PCRs. Sequencing was performed with immunoSEQ multiplex PCR; in TCRdb, only in-frame clones are kept and a portion is missing. The table records about 670,000 clones, approximately 75% of them present only once. CD45RA+ naive and CD45RA-negative memory subsets were separated from CD4+ cells. A note on this clone: What it binds is not known.

This CDR3 is 16 amino acids long. Trimming pared 1 base from V and 5 bases from J, leaving 15 bases between. Germline V gives CDR1 SGHRS, CDR2 YFSETQ. Sequencing was carried out using memory CD4+ T cells sorted from blood. Subset indicated: CD45RA-negative fraction. The rearrangement joins TRBV5-1 to TRBJ2-2; the D is unclear. This TCR derives from a woman in her thirties in good health. The DNA for the CDR3 is TGCGCCAGCAGCTTGTCCGTCCGGGCGGAAACCGGGGAGCTGTTTTTT. Its protein is CASSLSVRAETGELFF.